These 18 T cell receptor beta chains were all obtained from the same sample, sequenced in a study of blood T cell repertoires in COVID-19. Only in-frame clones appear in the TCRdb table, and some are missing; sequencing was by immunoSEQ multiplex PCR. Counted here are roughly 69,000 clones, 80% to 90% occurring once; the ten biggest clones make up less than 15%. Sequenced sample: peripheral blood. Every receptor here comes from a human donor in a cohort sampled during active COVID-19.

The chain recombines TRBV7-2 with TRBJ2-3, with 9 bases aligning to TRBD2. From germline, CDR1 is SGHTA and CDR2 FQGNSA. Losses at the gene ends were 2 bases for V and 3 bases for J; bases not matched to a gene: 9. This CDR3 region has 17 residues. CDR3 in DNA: TGTGCCAGCAGCTTATTTATCGGGACTAGCCGGACAGATACGCAGTATTTT. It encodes CASSLFIGTSRTDTQYF.

The CDR3 DNA reads TGTGCCAGCTCACCACCGGGACAGGGGACCGGAGCTAACTATGGCTACACCTTC. This sequence encodes CASSPPGQGTGANYGYTF. The chain recombines TRBV18 with TRBJ1-2, with TRBD1 matching over 10 bases. Per the germline V gene, CDR1 is KGHSH and CDR2 is LQKENI. This CDR3 region has 18 residues. V gave up 0 bases and J gave up 0 bases; unmatched junction bases: 7.

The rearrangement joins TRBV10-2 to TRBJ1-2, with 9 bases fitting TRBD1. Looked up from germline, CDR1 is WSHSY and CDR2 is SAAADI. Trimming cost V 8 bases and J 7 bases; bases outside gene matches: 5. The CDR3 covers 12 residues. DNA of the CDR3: TGCGCCAGCGGGACAGGGCCGGGTGGCTACACCTTC. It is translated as CASGTGPGGYTF.

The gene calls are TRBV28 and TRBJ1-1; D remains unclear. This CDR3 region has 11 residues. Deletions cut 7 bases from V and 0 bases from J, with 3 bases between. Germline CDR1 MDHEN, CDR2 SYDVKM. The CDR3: CASTMNTEAFF. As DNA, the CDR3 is TGTGCCAGCACAATGAACACTGAAGCTTTCTTT.

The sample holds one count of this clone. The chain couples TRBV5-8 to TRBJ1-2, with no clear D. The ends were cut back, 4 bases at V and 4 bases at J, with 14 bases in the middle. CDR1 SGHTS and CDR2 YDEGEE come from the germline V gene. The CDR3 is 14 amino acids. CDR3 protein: CASSLLQAIYGYTF. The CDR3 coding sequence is TGTGCCAGCAGCCTACTCCAGGCGATCTATGGCTACACCTTC.

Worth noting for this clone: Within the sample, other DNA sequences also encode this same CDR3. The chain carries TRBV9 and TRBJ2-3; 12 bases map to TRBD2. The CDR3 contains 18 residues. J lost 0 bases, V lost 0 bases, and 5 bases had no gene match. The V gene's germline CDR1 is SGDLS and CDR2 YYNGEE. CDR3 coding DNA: TGTGCCAGCAGCGTAGCGGCTAGCGGGGGGGGGAGCACAGATACGCAGTATTTT. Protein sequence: CASSVAASGGGSTDTQYF.

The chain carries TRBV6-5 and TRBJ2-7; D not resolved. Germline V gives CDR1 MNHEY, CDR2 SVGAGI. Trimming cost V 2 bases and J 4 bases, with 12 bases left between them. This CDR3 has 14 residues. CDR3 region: CASSYKTYLYEQYF. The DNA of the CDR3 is TGTGCCAGCAGTTACAAGACATACTTATACGAGCAGTACTTC.

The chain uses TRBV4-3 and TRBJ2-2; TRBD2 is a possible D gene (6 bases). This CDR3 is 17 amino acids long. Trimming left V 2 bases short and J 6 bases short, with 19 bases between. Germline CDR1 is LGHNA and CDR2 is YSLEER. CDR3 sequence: CASSQTRLDGGAGELFF. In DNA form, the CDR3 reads TGCGCCAGCAGCCAAACCCGATTGGACGGGGGAGCCGGGGAGCTGTTTTTT.

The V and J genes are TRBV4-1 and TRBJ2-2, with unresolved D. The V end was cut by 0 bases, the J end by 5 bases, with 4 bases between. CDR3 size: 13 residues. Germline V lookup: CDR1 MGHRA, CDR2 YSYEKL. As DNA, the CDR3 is TGCGCCAGCAGCCAAGATATGACCGGGGAGCTGTTTTTT. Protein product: CASSQDMTGELFF.

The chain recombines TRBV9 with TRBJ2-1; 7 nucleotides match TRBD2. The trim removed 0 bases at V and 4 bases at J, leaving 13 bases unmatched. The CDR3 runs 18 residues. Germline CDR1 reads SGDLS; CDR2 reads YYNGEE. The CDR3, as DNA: TGTGCCAGCAGCGTAGGTTCGGCTGGGGCTAGCGGATACAATGAGCAGTTCTTC. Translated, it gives CASSVGSAGASGYNEQFF.

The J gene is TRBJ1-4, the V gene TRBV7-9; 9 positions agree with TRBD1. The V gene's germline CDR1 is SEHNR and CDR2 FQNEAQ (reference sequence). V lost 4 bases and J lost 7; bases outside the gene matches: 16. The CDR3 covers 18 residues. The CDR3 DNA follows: TGTGCCAGCAGCTCAACCGGGACAGGGTATAGGATCGGTGAAAAACTGTTTTTT. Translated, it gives CASSSTGTGYRIGEKLFF.

The CDR3 DNA reads TGTGCCTGGAGAATCCCGACAGGGGAAGAGCAGCATTTT. Protein sequence: CAWRIPTGEEQHF. The rearrangement joins TRBV30 to TRBJ1-5; 8 bases agree with TRBD1. Germline CDR1 GTSNPN, CDR2 SVGIG (reference sequence). Unmatched junction bases numbered 11, after V lost 3 bases and J lost 13 bases. This CDR3 is 13 amino acids long.

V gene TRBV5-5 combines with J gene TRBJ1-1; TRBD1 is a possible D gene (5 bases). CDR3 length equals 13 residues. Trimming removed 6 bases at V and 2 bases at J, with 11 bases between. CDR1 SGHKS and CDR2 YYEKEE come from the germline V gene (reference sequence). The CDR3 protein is CASIWGVNTEAFF. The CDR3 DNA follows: TGTGCCAGCATCTGGGGGGTTAACACTGAAGCTTTCTTT.

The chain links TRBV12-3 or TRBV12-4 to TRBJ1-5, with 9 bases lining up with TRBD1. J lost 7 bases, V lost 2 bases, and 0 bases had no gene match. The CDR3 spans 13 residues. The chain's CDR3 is CASSLTGGQPQHF. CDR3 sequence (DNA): TGTGCCAGCAGTTTAACAGGGGGCCAGCCCCAGCATTTT.

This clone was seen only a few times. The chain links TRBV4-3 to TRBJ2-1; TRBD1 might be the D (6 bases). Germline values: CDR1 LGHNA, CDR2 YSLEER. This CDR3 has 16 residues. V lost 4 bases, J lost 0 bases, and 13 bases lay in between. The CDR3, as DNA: TGCGCCAGCAGCCGCACAGCGGACAGCTCCTACAATGAGCAGTTCTTC. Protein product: CASSRTADSSYNEQFF.

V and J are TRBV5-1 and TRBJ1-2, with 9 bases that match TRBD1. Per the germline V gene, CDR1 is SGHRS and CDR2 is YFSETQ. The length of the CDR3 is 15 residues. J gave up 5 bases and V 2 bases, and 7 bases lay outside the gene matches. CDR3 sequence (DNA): TGCGCCAGCAGCTTTACCGCGGGACAGGGTTATGGCTACACCTTC. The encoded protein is CASSFTAGQGYGYTF. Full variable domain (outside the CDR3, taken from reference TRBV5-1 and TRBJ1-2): KAGVTQTPRYLIKTRGQQVTLSCSPISGHRSVSWYQQTPGQGLQFLFEYFSETQRNKGNFPGRFSGRQFSNSRSEMNVSTLELGDSALYLCASSFTAGQGYGYTFGSGTRLTVV.

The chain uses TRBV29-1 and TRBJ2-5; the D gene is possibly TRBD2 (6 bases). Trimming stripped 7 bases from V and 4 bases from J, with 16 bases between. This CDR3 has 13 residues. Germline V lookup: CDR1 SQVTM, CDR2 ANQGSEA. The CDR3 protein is CSASNPGAETQYF. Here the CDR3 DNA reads TGCAGCGCCAGTAATCCGGGAGCAGAGACCCAGTACTTC.

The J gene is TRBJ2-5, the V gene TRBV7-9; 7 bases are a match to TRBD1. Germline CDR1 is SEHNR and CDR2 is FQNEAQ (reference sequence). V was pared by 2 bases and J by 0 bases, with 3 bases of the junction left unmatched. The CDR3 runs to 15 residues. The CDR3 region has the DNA TGTGCCAGCAGCTTAATGGGACAGAACCAAGAGACCCAGTACTTC. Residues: CASSLMGQNQETQYF.